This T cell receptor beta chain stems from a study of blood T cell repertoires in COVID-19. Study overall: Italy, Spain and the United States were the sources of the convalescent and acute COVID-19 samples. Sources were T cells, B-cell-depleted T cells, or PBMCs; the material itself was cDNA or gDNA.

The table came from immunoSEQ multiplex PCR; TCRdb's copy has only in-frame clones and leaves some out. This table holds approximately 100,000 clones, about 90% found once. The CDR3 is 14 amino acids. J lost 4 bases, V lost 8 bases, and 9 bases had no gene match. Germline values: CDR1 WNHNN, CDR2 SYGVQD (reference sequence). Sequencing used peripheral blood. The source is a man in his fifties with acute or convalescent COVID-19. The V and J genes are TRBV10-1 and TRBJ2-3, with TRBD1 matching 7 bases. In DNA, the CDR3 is TGCGCCAGCCTACAGGGGAAGGAGGCAGATACGCAGTATTTT. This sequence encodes CASLQGKEADTQYF.